These 18 T cell receptor beta chains were all obtained from the same sample, sequenced in a study of blood T cell repertoires in COVID-19. Profiling relied on immunoSEQ multiplex PCR, and the TCRdb table lists in-frame clones only, not all of them. This table has roughly 220,000 clones, roughly 84% appearing once. The sequencing sample was made of PBMCs or T cells enriched from blood (not recorded which). All receptors come from a woman aged 40 to 55 who had recovered from COVID-19.

The chain recombines TRBV4-3 with TRBJ2-3; 9 nucleotides line up with TRBD2. The V gene's germline CDR1 is LGHNA and CDR2 YSLEER. This CDR3 has 16 amino acids. V lost 0 bases and J lost 6; bases outside the gene matches: 7. CDR3 sequence: CASSQDQAGGVDTQYF. The CDR3 DNA is TGCGCCAGCAGCCAAGACCAAGCGGGAGGAGTGGATACGCAGTATTTT.

The V call is TRBV2, the J call TRBJ2-5; 8 bases are shared with TRBD2. V lost 5 bases, J lost 5 bases, and 1 base stayed unmatched. Germline loops: CDR1 SNHLY, CDR2 FYNNEI. The CDR3 extends over 12 amino acids. The DNA of the CDR3 is TGTGCCAGCAGTACGGGGGGGGAGACCCAGTACTTC. This encodes CASSTGGETQYF.

The chain carries TRBV18 and TRBJ2-2, with a weak D call TRBD1 (5 bases). The CDR3 has 14 amino acids. Germline lookup yields CDR1 KGHSH and CDR2 LQKENI. Deletions cut 3 bases from V and 3 bases from J, with 8 bases between. The CDR3 loop is CASSPSRDTGELFF. DNA for the CDR3: TGTGCCAGCTCACCGAGCAGGGACACCGGGGAGCTGTTTTTT.

This chain uses TRBV7-8 with TRBJ1-1, with a tentative D call TRBD1 (5 bases). Germline V gene lookup returns CDR1 SGHVS and CDR2 FQNEAQ. The CDR3 sequence is 16 residues long. V lost 5 bases, J lost 1 base, and 17 bases lay in between. The CDR3 sequence: CASSRWARQRNTEAFF. In DNA, the CDR3 is TGTGCCAGCAGCCGGTGGGCCCGACAGCGGAACACTGAAGCTTTCTTT. The variable domain in full, completed from reference TRBV7-8 and TRBJ1-1, reads GAGVSQSPRYKVAKRGQDVALRCDPISGHVSLFWYQQALGQGPEFLTYFQNEAQLDKSGLPSDRFFAERPEGSVSTLKIQRTQQEDSAVYLCASSRWARQRNTEAFFGQGTRLTVV.

This clone has just one count. The chain combines TRBV6-5 with TRBJ2-3; D perhaps matches TRBD2 (6 bases). The CDR3 extends over 16 amino acids. Germline V lookup: CDR1 MNHEY, CDR2 SVGAGI. Trimming removed 0 bases from V and 0 bases from J, with 10 bases in between. CDR3 loop: CASSYSAGTSTDTQYF. The CDR3 DNA is TGTGCCAGCAGTTACTCGGCGGGAACTAGCACAGATACGCAGTATTTT.

V gene TRBV3-1 (or the pseudogene TRBV3-2) combines with J gene TRBJ1-1; the match to TRBD1 covers 11 bases. Germline loops: CDR1 LGHDT, CDR2 YNNKEL (reference sequence). V shed 4 bases and J 10 bases; nucleotides not matched to a gene: 8. This CDR3 is built from 14 residues. DNA for the CDR3: TGTGCCAGCAGCCGCCAGGGACAGGGGGAGAGAGCTTTCTTT. Translated: CASSRQGQGERAFF.

A single count supports this clone. CDR3 nucleotides: TGTGCCAGCAGTCCAGGGACTAGCGGATACTCCTACAATGAGCAGTTCTTC. Protein product: CASSPGTSGYSYNEQFF. V usage is TRBV27 and J usage is TRBJ2-1, with TRBD2 matching 11 bases. Losses at the gene ends were 5 bases for V and 0 bases for J; bases not matched to a gene: 6. CDR3 length equals 17 residues. CDR1 is MNHEY, CDR2 SMNVEV, per germline (reference sequence).

The chain carries TRBV18 and TRBJ2-2; TRBD1 agrees at 7 bases. The CDR3 covers 13 residues. The germline CDR1 and CDR2 sequences are KGHSH and LQKENI. V was clipped by 4 bases and J by 6 bases; unmatched bases: 2. The CDR3 spells CASSRGQSGELFF. In DNA, the CDR3 is TGTGCCAGCTCACGGGGACAGTCCGGGGAGCTGTTTTTT.

The chain combines TRBV5-4 with TRBJ1-1; D might be TRBD1 (5 bases). Germline V lookup: CDR1 SGHNT, CDR2 YYREEE (reference sequence). This CDR3 region has 15 residues. Deletions cut 4 bases from V and 5 bases from J, with 18 bases between. The CDR3 DNA reads TGTGCCAGCAGCGTAATAACAGGTGTCGGGACTGAAGCTTTCTTT. Its translation is CASSVITGVGTEAFF.

The V and J genes are TRBV4-1 and TRBJ2-3, with TRBD2 matching 7 bases. Germline CDR1 reads MGHRA; CDR2 reads YSYEKL. Unmatched junction bases numbered 5, after V lost 4 bases and J lost 4 bases. CDR3 size: 14 residues. The CDR3 DNA reads TGCGCCAGCAGCCTAAGCGGGGAATCAGATACGCAGTATTTT. Translated, it gives CASSLSGESDTQYF.

The chain couples TRBV2 to TRBJ2-2, with a tentative D call TRBD2 (5 bases). From germline, CDR1 is SNHLY and CDR2 FYNNEI. CDR3 length: 13 amino acids. V dropped 7 bases and J dropped 5 bases, with 11 bases sitting between them. The CDR3 DNA sequence: TGTGCCAGCATCCGAGGGCGTACCGGGGAGCTGTTTTTT. This translates into CASIRGRTGELFF.

The rearrangement links TRBV7-2 to TRBJ2-6, with a weak D call TRBD1 (5 bases). The CDR3 has 17 amino acids. Trimming cost V 1 base and J 5 bases, with 15 bases left between them. Germline CDR1 SGHTA, CDR2 FQGNSA. The CDR3 DNA reads TGTGCCAGCAGCTTAGGTCAGGGCGGATTTTGGGCCAACGTCCTGACTTTC. Its translation is CASSLGQGGFWANVLTF.

The chain recombines TRBV28 with TRBJ2-5; a weak D match, TRBD2 (5 bases). Trimming cost V 10 bases and J 5 bases, with 20 bases left between them. The germline gives CDR1 MDHEN, CDR2 SYDVKM. The CDR3 runs to 14 residues. The DNA for the CDR3 is TGTGCCACCGCCCGCAATAGCGTGCGGGAGACCCAGTACTTC. Translation: CATARNSVRETQYF.

This clone was seen just once. The V gene is TRBV7-3, the J gene TRBJ2-1; 8 positions agree with TRBD2. V shed 2 bases, J shed 2 bases, and the junction held 5 bases outside the gene matches. Germline V gene sequence: CDR1 SGHTA, CDR2 FQGTGA. The length of the CDR3 is 16 residues. The CDR3 reads CASSLQGLGAYNEQFF. CDR3 in DNA: TGTGCCAGCAGCTTACAGGGACTAGGGGCCTACAATGAGCAGTTCTTC.

This rearrangement joins TRBV6-5 to TRBJ1-2; a possible D gene is TRBD1 (6 bases). Germline CDR1 reads MNHEY; CDR2 reads SVGAGI. The CDR3 consists of 15 residues. V lost 4 bases to trimming and J lost 5 bases, with 17 bases between them. The CDR3: CASSSGGEGEYGYTF. In nucleotides, the CDR3 is TGTGCCAGCAGTTCTGGGGGGGAGGGGGAATATGGCTACACCTTC.

This chain joins TRBV9 and TRBJ1-3; D not certain. Trimming removed 4 bases at V and 0 bases at J, with 11 bases between. This CDR3 has 15 residues. Germline-derived CDR1 and CDR2 are SGDLS and YYNGEE. CDR3 in amino acids: CASSPRGSSGNTIYF. The CDR3 DNA follows: TGTGCCAGCAGCCCCCGAGGAAGCTCTGGAAACACCATATATTTT.

The CDR3 bases are TGTGCCAGTAGTATAAGGGGCTCCCTCCGGCGGAGTAGCGGGGCCCACGAGCAGTACTTC. Translating gives CASSIRGSLRRSSGAHEQYF. The chain is built from TRBV19 and TRBJ2-7, with TRBD2 matching over 8 bases. The ends lost 2 bases at V and 5 bases at J; junction bases unmatched: 23. Per the germline V gene, CDR1 is LNHDA and CDR2 is SQIVND (reference sequence). The length of the CDR3 is 20 residues.

This chain links TRBV27 with TRBJ1-2; 9 bases align to TRBD1. The CDR3 is 16 amino acids. The germline V gene encodes CDR1 MNHEY and CDR2 SMNVEV (reference sequence). V shed 7 bases, J shed 0 bases, and the junction held 9 bases outside the gene matches. The chain's CDR3 is CASNKEGTGTNYGYTF. CDR3 nucleotides: TGTGCCAGCAACAAGGAGGGGACAGGGACTAACTATGGCTACACCTTC.